A selection of T cell receptor beta chains follows, all from one sample in a study of T-cell reconstitution after alpha-beta-depleted transplantation in children. TCRdb redid the calling of the PCR reads with MiXCR, one entry per CDR3 protein. Of approximately 170,000 distinct CDR3 sequences in the sample, over 8.5% were seen once. Sequenced material: PBMCs, taken before TCRalphabeta/CD19-depleted stem cell transplant. The receptors shown here come from a boy between 2 and 10 years old with acute myeloid leukemia, due to receive a stem cell transplant. CDR3s include the opening cysteine and the closing phenylalanine or tryptophan. A D gene is named only where the DNA matches it firmly. Size tells how often a clone was seen (once, few, many) or the class of an expanded clone, and some rows leave it out.

d_call j_call v_call clone_size cdr3_aa cdr3_nt
NA TRBJ2-5 TRBV7-3 many CASSRVLETQYF TGTGCCAGCAGCCGAGTACTAGAGACCCAGTACTTC
TRBD2 TRBJ2-7 TRBV5-5 many CASSLVPPGGYEQYF TGTGCCAGCAGCTTGGTCCCACCGGGAGGCTACGAGCAGTACTTC
NA TRBJ2-1 TRBV30 many CAWSSTSSGAIDEQFF TGTGCCTGGAGCTCAACCTCGTCTGGAGCCATCGATGAGCAGTTCTTC
TRBD2 TRBJ2-7 TRBV18 few CASSPSGGSYEQYF TGTGCCAGCTCACCAAGCGGGGGCTCCTACGAGCAGTACTTC
NA TRBJ1-5 TRBV5-4 NA CASSLGLAAFTIYQPQHF TGTGCCAGCAGCTTGGGTTTGGCAGCGTTTACTATTTATCAGCCCCAGCATTTT
NA TRBJ1-4 TRBV7-3 many CASSLTGARGEKLFF TGTGCCAGCAGCTTGACGGGGGCGCGGGGTGAAAAACTGTTTTTT
NA TRBJ2-2 TRBV3-1 many CASSQPGGELFF TGTGCCAGCAGCCAACCCGGCGGGGAGCTGTTTTTT
NA TRBJ2-5 TRBV7-9 few CASSLKGRWVETQYF TGTGCCAGCAGCTTAAAGGGCCGATGGGTGGAGACCCAGTACTTC
NA TRBJ2-1 TRBV9 many CASSVGEATSYNEQFF TGTGCCAGCAGCGTAGGGGAGGCCACCTCCTACAATGAGCAGTTCTTC
NA TRBJ1-5 TRBV30 NA CAWSVETQHF TGTGCCTGGAGTGTGGAGACGCAGCATTTT
TRBD2 TRBJ2-3 TRBV4-2 many CASSQGWRGDTQYF TGTGCCAGCAGCCAAGGTTGGCGGGGGGATACGCAGTATTTT
TRBD1 TRBJ1-1 TRBV11-2 many CASSLWGQGETEAFF TGTGCCAGCAGCTTATGGGGACAGGGGGAGACTGAAGCTTTCTTT
NA TRBJ2-5 TRBV14 many CASSQEHQETQYF TGTGCCAGCAGCCAAGAACACCAAGAGACCCAGTACTTC
NA TRBJ2-7 TRBV4-1 many CASSPLPGVPYEQYF TGCGCCAGCAGCCCCCTACCGGGAGTCCCCTACGAGCAGTACTTC
TRBD2 TRBJ2-1 TRBV20-1 many CSASITSGSSGEQFF TGCAGTGCTAGTATAACTAGCGGGAGTTCCGGTGAGCAGTTCTTC
NA TRBJ2-1 TRBV10-2 NA CASSDILMAGAGNEQFF TGCGCCAGCAGTGATATCTTGATGGCAGGGGCTGGGAATGAGCAGTTCTTC
NA TRBJ1-5 TRBV7-2 many CASSLVSGGAQPQHF TGTGCCAGCAGCTTAGTAAGCGGTGGTGCGCAGCCCCAGCATTTT
NA TRBJ1-5 TRBV12-3/TRBV12-4 many CASTSGGSQPQHF TGTGCCAGCACTTCGGGCGGAAGTCAGCCCCAGCATTTT
TRBD2 TRBJ2-2 TRBV7-8 many CASSYSGLAGVRTGELFF TGTGCCAGCAGCTACTCCGGACTAGCGGGAGTTCGTACCGGGGAGCTGTTTTTT